Listed here are 24 T cell receptor beta chains from one sample, sequenced in a study of blood T cells in healthy people across ages. A second about 6 to 12 cycle PCR used barcoded and J-beta primers. MiXCR was run by TCRdb on the 5' RACE reads, yielding one entry per CDR3 protein. The sample gives 980,000 or so distinct CDR3 sequences, roughly 50% of which show up once; around an eighth is in the top ten. Input material: blood. These receptors all stem from a man aged 25-45 years in good health.

Remarks on this clonotype: Given a much more abundant clone one base away, this may be a read error. The genes are TRBV20-1 and TRBJ2-1; 7 bases line up with TRBD1. This CDR3 is built from 14 residues. Germline-derived CDR1 and CDR2 are DFQATT and SNEGSKA (reference sequence). V shed 5 bases, J shed 13 bases, and the junction held 17 bases outside the gene matches. The CDR3 sequence: CSAYRGDRHLSQFF. The CDR3 DNA sequence: TGCAGTGCTTACAGGGGCGACCGCCACTTGTCCCAGTTCTTC.

V gene TRBV5-1 combines with J gene TRBJ1-4; the D gene is possibly TRBD1 (5 bases). This CDR3 comprises 16 residues. The V end lost 0 bases, the J end lost 5 bases, and 14 bases lay between the germline ends. Germline V gene sequence: CDR1 SGHRS, CDR2 YFSETQ. The CDR3 bases are TGCGCCAGCAGCTTGGGGGCCGGGACGGAAAATGAAAAACTGTTTTTT. This codes for CASSLGAGTENEKLFF.

This clonotype was seen a handful of times. This chain uses TRBV15 with TRBJ2-3, with D tentatively TRBD2 (6 bases). Between the trimmed V and J ends, which lost 5 bases and 0 bases, there was a span of 18 bases. Germline loops: CDR1 LNHNV, CDR2 YYDKDF (reference sequence). This CDR3 has 17 amino acids. Here the CDR3 reads CATSGLGGSLSTDTQYF. The CDR3 nucleotides are TGTGCCACCAGCGGCCTGGGAGGCAGCCTAAGCACAGATACGCAGTATTTT.

This clonotype occurred a few times. The junction departs from germline at one end; a sequencing error may be responsible. The rearrangement uses TRBV4-2 and TRBJ2-1; 8 bases line up with TRBD2. Germline assignment: CDR1 LGHNA and CDR2 YNFKEQ. The length of the CDR3 is 17 residues. The CDR3 sequence is CASSRLVAGGSDNEQFF. In DNA form, the CDR3 reads TGTGCCAGCAGCCGTCTAGTGGCGGGGGGCTCCGACAATGAGCAGTTCTTC.

This rearrangement joins TRBV10-3 to TRBJ2-2, with a possible D match to TRBD1 (6 bases). Germline V gene data show CDR1 as ENHRY and CDR2 as SYGVKD. This CDR3 has 15 amino acids. V lost 2 bases and J lost 7, with 14 bases in between. The CDR3 sequence is CAISERTAGVGELFF. CDR3 in DNA: TGTGCCATCAGTGAGAGGACAGCAGGAGTCGGGGAGCTGTTTTTT.

The chain recombines TRBV4-1 with TRBJ2-1, with D unresolved. V lost 3 bases and J lost 4, with 16 bases in between. Germline V lookup: CDR1 MGHRA, CDR2 YSYEKL. The CDR3 is 16 residues long. As DNA, the CDR3 is TGCGCCAGCAGCCACCCCAACGACCACCTATACAATGAGCAGTTCTTC. This gives the protein CASSHPNDHLYNEQFF.

This clonotype was seen many times. This chain links TRBV11-3 with TRBJ2-3; D gene ambiguous. V was cut by 1 base and J by 1 base, with 9 bases left in between. The V gene's germline CDR1 is SGHNT and CDR2 YENEEA. This CDR3 is 15 amino acids long. In nucleotides, the CDR3 is TGTGCCAGCAGCTTAGGCGTCGGGCGCACAGATACGCAGTATTTT. Translated: CASSLGVGRTDTQYF.

The rearrangement uses TRBV6-5 and TRBJ1-4; D gene ambiguous. The CDR3 sequence is 17 residues long. Germline CDR1 is MNHEY and CDR2 is SVGAGI. V was cut by 4 bases and J by 9 bases, with 24 bases left in between. CDR3 nucleotide sequence: TGTGCCAGCAGTTTGAATCCAAGGCGGGAGCTCCCCAAAAAACTGTTTTTT. Residues: CASSLNPRRELPKKLFF.

This clonotype has more than one count but fewer than ten. V usage is TRBV20-1 and J usage is TRBJ2-3, with a weak D call TRBD1 (7 bases). The CDR3 length is 16 residues. Trimming stripped 1 base from V and 1 base from J, with 15 bases between. Per the germline V gene, CDR1 is DFQATT and CDR2 is SNEGSKA (reference sequence). The CDR3 is CSARAGGAGGTDTQYF. Written as DNA, the CDR3 is TGCAGTGCTAGAGCAGGGGGAGCGGGTGGCACAGATACGCAGTATTTT.

This chain connects TRBV5-1 to TRBJ1-1; possible D gene TRBD1, 6 bases. Germline values: CDR1 SGHRS, CDR2 YFSETQ. Trimming removed 5 bases at V and 0 bases at J, with 11 bases between. The CDR3 extends over 14 amino acids. The CDR3 is CASSWTALNTEAFF. CDR3 bases: TGCGCCAGCAGTTGGACAGCCTTGAACACTGAAGCTTTCTTT.

The V gene is TRBV6-5, the J gene TRBJ1-6, with unresolved D. Germline CDR1 is MNHEY and CDR2 is SVGAGI. Trimming took 6 bases from V and 6 from J, leaving 12 bases between them. The CDR3 runs 14 residues. In DNA, the CDR3 is TGTGCCAGCAGCCTCCGGCACCTTAATTCACCCCTCCACTTT. Translated: CASSLRHLNSPLHF.

The rearrangement links TRBV15 to TRBJ1-5, with D possibly matching TRBD1 (6 bases). The CDR3 totals 15 residues. Germline V gives CDR1 LNHNV, CDR2 YYDKDF (reference sequence). Trimming took 0 bases from V and 5 from J, leaving 11 bases between them. Here the CDR3 reads CATSRDLGQHQPQHF. The CDR3 region has the DNA TGTGCCACCAGCAGAGATTTAGGACAGCATCAGCCCCAGCATTTT.

This chain uses TRBV5-1 with TRBJ2-5; maybe TRBD2 (6 bases). With the DNA end fitting TRBJ2-4 better, the J assignment may be wrong. The CDR3 extends over 14 amino acids. In germline, CDR1 is SGHRS, CDR2 YFSETQ. The CDR3 here is CASSFSGNQNIQYF. CDR3 bases: TGCGCCAGCAGCTTTAGCGGAAACCAAAACATTCAGTACTTC.

The rearrangement joins TRBV11-3 to TRBJ2-4; TRBD1 agrees at 9 bases. The J call is in doubt because the DNA end fits TRBJ2-7 better. There are 17 residues in the CDR3. Germline CDR1 SGHNT, CDR2 YENEEA. CDR3 in amino acids: CASSPGTGKDPSYEQYF. In nucleotides, the CDR3 is TGTGCCAGCAGCCCTGGGACAGGGAAAGACCCCTCGTACGAGCAGTACTTC.

CDR3 DNA: TGCAGCGGCTCACAGACTAGCGGGTTCAATGAGCAGTTCTTC. Amino acid sequence: CSGSQTSGFNEQFF. The chain recombines TRBV29-1 with TRBJ2-1; 10 nucleotides agree with TRBD2. Germline V gives CDR1 SQVTM, CDR2 ANQGSEA. This CDR3 has 14 residues. With 7 bases clipped from V and 6 bases from J, the junction kept 9 bases outside the gene matches.

The chain employs TRBV11-2 and TRBJ2-1; D ambiguous. This CDR3 region has 14 residues. Trimming stripped 7 bases from V and 0 bases from J, with 10 bases between. Germline-derived CDR1 and CDR2 are SGHAT and FQNNGV. The DNA of the CDR3 is TGTGCCAGCAACGACCAGTGCTCCTACAATGAGCAGTTCTTC. Amino acid sequence: CASNDQCSYNEQFF.

This sequence joins TRBV20-1 and TRBJ2-7; 8 positions agree with TRBD2. The ends lost 6 bases at V and 0 bases at J; junction bases unmatched: 7. This CDR3 region has 14 residues. Germline lookup yields CDR1 DFQATT and CDR2 SNEGSKA (reference sequence). The CDR3 region has the DNA TGCAGTGCGCACCCTAGCGGGCCCTCCTACGAGCAGTACTTC. Amino acids: CSAHPSGPSYEQYF.

The CDR3 DNA follows: TGTGCCAGCAGCCCCCGAAGGGGGCTGAATGAGCAGTTCTTC. Its protein is CASSPRRGLNEQFF. The V gene is TRBV11-1, the J gene TRBJ2-1; 7 positions match TRBD1. The CDR3 sequence is 14 residues long. Germline loops: CDR1 SGHAT, CDR2 FQDESV (reference sequence). J was trimmed by 7 bases and V by 5 bases; bases with no gene match: 8.

This clonotype was recorded a few times. This rearrangement joins TRBV11-3 to TRBJ2-5; possibly TRBD1 for D (6 bases). Trimming left V 1 base short and J 4 bases short, with 19 bases between. The CDR3 spans 17 residues. Germline V gene lookup returns CDR1 SGHNT and CDR2 YENEEA. CDR3 region: CASSLAYGGIERETQYF. The CDR3 DNA is TGTGCCAGCAGCTTAGCATATGGGGGCATAGAACGAGAGACCCAGTACTTC.

This chain links TRBV28 with TRBJ1-2; 8 nucleotides agree with TRBD1. J lost 3 bases, V lost 5 bases, and 8 bases had no gene match. This CDR3 is 15 amino acids long. The germline gives CDR1 MDHEN, CDR2 SYDVKM. CDR3 sequence (DNA): TGTGCCAGCAGTGGCTTCGGGACAGGCGACTATGGCTACACCTTC. This sequence encodes CASSGFGTGDYGYTF.

The gene calls are TRBV7-2 and TRBJ2-7; 7 bases are a match to TRBD1. V lost 3 bases and J lost 2; bases outside the gene matches: 7. Germline V gives CDR1 SGHTA, CDR2 FQGNSA. This CDR3 spans 15 amino acids. The CDR3 nucleotides are TGTGCCAGCAGCTTCGACAGGGCCACTGCCTACGAGCAGTACTTC. This codes for CASSFDRATAYEQYF.

This clonotype was counted a single time. The chain couples TRBV10-3 to TRBJ2-5; no clear D gene. Gene TRBJ2-7 matches the end of the DNA better, so the J call may be wrong. CDR1 is ENHRY and CDR2 is SYGVKD in the germline V gene. There are 14 residues in the CDR3. The CDR3 region is CAISEGFTNYEQYF. In nucleotides, the CDR3 is TGTGCCATCAGTGAGGGATTCACAAACTACGAGCAGTACTTC.

V usage is TRBV5-5 and J usage is TRBJ1-2, with 8 nucleotides matching TRBD1. Germline CDR1 SGHKS, CDR2 YYEKEE (reference sequence). The V gene end was trimmed by 5 bases and the J gene end by 4 bases; junction bases not matched to a gene: 4. The CDR3 contains 13 residues. The CDR3 sequence is CASSVGQGYGYTF. The CDR3 DNA reads TGTGCCAGCAGTGTCGGACAGGGCTATGGCTACACCTTC.

This chain links TRBV6-2 or TRBV6-3 with TRBJ1-1; D call uncertain. Germline CDR1 MNHEY, CDR2 SVGEGT. The CDR3 is made up of 15 amino acids. The ends were cut back, 2 bases at V and 4 bases at J, with 14 bases in the middle. In DNA form, the CDR3 reads TGTGCCAGCAGTTACGCCGCGGTGGTGGGCACTGAAGCTTTCTTT. This sequence encodes CASSYAAVVGTEAFF.